Listed here are 2 T cell receptor beta chains from one sample, sequenced in a study of T cell responses to AZD1222 COVID-19 vaccine. Profiled with immunoSEQ multiplex PCR; TCRdb holds only in-frame clones, not every one. The sample contains fewer than 55,000 clones, around 91% of which appear only once. The sequenced sample was peripheral blood, obtained 28 days after the second AZD1222 dose. The receptors derive from an adult who received the AZD1222 COVID-19 vaccine.

V is TRBV7-2 and J is TRBJ2-7; D ambiguous. The CDR3 extends over 13 amino acids. Per the germline V gene, CDR1 is SGHTA and CDR2 is FQGNSA. V was clipped by 5 bases and J by 10 bases, with 18 bases between them. CDR3 DNA sequence: TGTGCCAGCAGCCCTCCCCGATCCCGAGAACAGTACTTC. It is translated as CASSPPRSREQYF.

This clone was observed a single time. V usage is TRBV15 and J usage is TRBJ1-6, with 9 bases lining up with TRBD1. Per the germline V gene, CDR1 is LNHNV and CDR2 is YYDKDF (reference sequence). The CDR3 extends over 16 amino acids. Trimming removed 2 bases from V and 9 bases from J; junction bases left unmatched: 8. CDR3 DNA sequence: TGTGCCACCAGCAGACGTAGCGGGACAGGGCGTTCACCCCTCCACTTT. The encoded protein is CATSRRSGTGRSPLHF. The full variable domain, rest sourced from reference TRBV15 and TRBJ1-6, is DAMVIQNPRYQVTQFGKPVTLSCSQTLNHNVMYWYQQKSSQAPKLLFHYYDKDFNNEADTPDNFQSRRPNTSFCFLDIRSPGLGDTAMYLCATSRRSGTGRSPLHFGNGTRLTVT.